This T cell receptor beta chain emerged from a study of cytomegalovirus exposure and HLA in healthy donors. Study-wide results and limits: A list of around 150 TCR beta chains associated with cytomegalovirus was given.

Assay: immunoSEQ multiplex PCR; the TCRdb copy retains only in-frame clones and omits some. Of approximately 140,000 clones listed, 80% to 90% are singletons. The donors were part of the validation cohort, which consisted of more than 90 subjects and was separate from the first cohort of about 720 subjects. As to this clone: Its target is not known.

Per the germline V gene, CDR1 is MNHEY and CDR2 is SVGAGI. V shed 7 bases, J shed 0 bases, and the junction held 2 bases outside the gene matches. The CDR3 runs to 13 residues. The chain uses TRBV6-5 and TRBJ2-7; 8 bases match TRBD2. This TCR derives from a woman under 30 in good health and CMV-seropositive. Sequencing was carried out using PBMCs. This CDR3 is CASMAGGSYEQYF. CDR3 DNA sequence: TGTGCCAGCATGGCGGGGGGCTCCTACGAGCAGTACTTC.